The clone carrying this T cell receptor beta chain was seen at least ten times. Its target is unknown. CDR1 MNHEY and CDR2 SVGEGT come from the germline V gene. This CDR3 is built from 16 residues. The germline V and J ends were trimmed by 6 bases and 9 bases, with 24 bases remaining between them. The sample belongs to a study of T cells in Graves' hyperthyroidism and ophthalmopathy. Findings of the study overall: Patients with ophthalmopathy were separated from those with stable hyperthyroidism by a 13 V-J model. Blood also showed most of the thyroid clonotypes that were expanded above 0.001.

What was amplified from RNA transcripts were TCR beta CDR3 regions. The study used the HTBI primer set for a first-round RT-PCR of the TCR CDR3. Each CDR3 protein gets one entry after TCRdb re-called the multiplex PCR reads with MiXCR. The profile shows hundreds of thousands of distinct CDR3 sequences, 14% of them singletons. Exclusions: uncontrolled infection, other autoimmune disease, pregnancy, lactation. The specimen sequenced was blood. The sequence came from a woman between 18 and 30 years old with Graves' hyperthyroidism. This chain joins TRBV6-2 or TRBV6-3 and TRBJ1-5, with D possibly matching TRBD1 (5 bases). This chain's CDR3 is CASRHHRGDSQWPQHF. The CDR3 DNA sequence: TGTGCCAGCAGACACCACCGGGGAGACAGTCAGTGGCCCCAGCATTTT.